These 23 T cell receptor beta chains share one sample of origin, sequenced in a study of OX40 agonist ivuxolimab in advanced cancers. Profiling relied on immunoSEQ multiplex PCR, and the TCRdb table lists in-frame clones only, not all of them. The profile shows 30,000 to 40,000 clones, 65% to 75% of them singletons. The sequences come from CD4+ or CD8+ T cells sorted from blood, collected in a trial of the OX40 agonist ivuxolimab. The receptors were gathered from an adult with an advanced solid tumor such as melanoma, head and neck, liver or kidney cancer.

The rearrangement links TRBV7-6 to TRBJ2-1; 9 nucleotides agree with TRBD1. The germline V gene encodes CDR1 SGHVS and CDR2 FNYEAQ. V was clipped by 2 bases and J by 6 bases; unmatched bases: 11. This CDR3 is 17 amino acids long. CDR3 bases: TGTGCCAGCAGCTTAATTTTGGGACAGGGTTCCCTCAATGAGCAGTTCTTC. Its protein product is CASSLILGQGSLNEQFF.

This clone was detected only once. The chain carries TRBV27 and TRBJ2-1; no reliable D call. V shed 2 bases and J shed 6 bases, with 8 bases lying between them. Germline V CDR1 and CDR2: MNHEY, SMNVEV (reference sequence). CDR3 length: 13 amino acids. This CDR3 reads CASSLSPVNEQFF. CDR3 DNA sequence: TGTGCCAGCAGTTTAAGCCCTGTCAATGAGCAGTTCTTC.

The rearrangement uses TRBV11-2 and TRBJ2-7; 8 bases match TRBD1. Looked up from germline, CDR1 is SGHAT and CDR2 is FQNNGV. The CDR3 spans 14 residues. V was clipped by 3 bases and J by 3 bases; unmatched bases: 4. CDR3 coding DNA: TGTGCCAGCAGCTTGGGGACAGGACGCTACGAGCAGTACGTC. Its translation: CASSLGTGRYEQYV.

The chain links TRBV7-6 to TRBJ2-2; D not resolved. The V and J ends lost 4 bases and 12 bases respectively, with 12 bases between them. The germline CDR1 and CDR2 sequences are SGHVS and FNYEAQ. The CDR3 sequence is 12 residues long. The CDR3 reads CASSSDRAQLFF. CDR3 coding DNA: TGTGCCAGCAGCTCCGACCGAGCCCAGCTGTTTTTT.

This clone was detected only a few times. This chain uses TRBV6-5 with TRBJ1-1; 10 positions match TRBD1. Germline lookup yields CDR1 MNHEY and CDR2 SVGAGI. The CDR3 has 15 residues. V shed 2 bases and J 4 bases; nucleotides not matched to a gene: 4. The CDR3 DNA reads as TGTGCCAGCAGTTACCTGACAGGGGGCTTCACTGAAGCTTTCTTT. Encoded protein: CASSYLTGGFTEAFF.

This chain links TRBV30 with TRBJ2-5, with 9 bases matching TRBD1. The end of the DNA fits TRBJ2-7 better, so the J call may be wrong. CDR3 length: 14 amino acids. The germline CDR1 and CDR2 sequences are GTSNPN and SVGIG (reference sequence). CDR3 protein: CAWRLTGQGPEQYF. The CDR3 nucleotides read TGTGCCTGGAGACTTACGGGACAGGGTCCCGAGCAGTACTTC.

V usage is TRBV29-1 and J usage is TRBJ1-1; D gene unclear. Trimming left V 1 base short and J 3 bases short, with 9 bases between. The CDR3 runs 13 residues. The germline V gene has CDR1 SQVTM and CDR2 ANQGSEA. CDR3 loop: CSVEVGWDTEAFF. CDR3 nucleotide sequence: TGCAGCGTTGAAGTGGGGTGGGACACTGAAGCTTTCTTT.

This chain links TRBV12-5 with TRBJ1-5; D not certain. The CDR3 loop spans 14 amino acids. Per germline, CDR1 LGHNT and CDR2 FRNRAP. V was pared by 5 bases and J by 1 base, with 9 bases between. CDR3 region: CASGLGESNQPQHF. The CDR3 DNA is TGTGCTAGTGGTCTGGGTGAGAGCAATCAGCCCCAGCATTTT.

In nucleotides, the CDR3 is TGTGCCAGCAGCTTAGATTTTCCCTCCTCTGGGGCCAACGTCCTGACTTTC. Amino acid sequence: CASSLDFPSSGANVLTF. V and J are TRBV7-8 and TRBJ2-6; D uncertain. Germline V gene sequence: CDR1 SGHVS, CDR2 FQNEAQ. V lost 1 base to trimming and J lost 0 bases, with 10 bases between them. There are 17 residues in the CDR3.

This clone came up once. Written as DNA, the CDR3 is TGTGCCAGCAGCCTAGACGGCGGCTTTAATGCAGATACGCAGTATTTT. Translated: CASSLDGGFNADTQYF. V usage is TRBV4-2 and J usage is TRBJ2-3; D gene uncertain. Looked up from germline, CDR1 is LGHNA and CDR2 is YNFKEQ. The V end lost 4 bases, the J end lost 4 bases, and 18 bases lay between the germline ends. The CDR3 totals 16 residues.

This clone was counted once. The limits of the CDR3 on the DNA are not certain, so only TCRdb's listed CDR3 is given. V gene TRBV21-1 combines with J gene TRBJ1-1; TRBD1 reflects the table's D call only, with no check against the DNA. TRBV21-1 represents a pseudogene. The CDR3 region is 16 residues in length, termini included. The CDR3 reads CASSPVGTGATTEAFF.

This chain joins TRBV27 and TRBJ1-2; TRBD1 matches 7 bases. The V and J ends lost 6 bases and 8 bases, in that order; junction bases with no gene match: 9. CDR1 and CDR2 (germline): MNHEY, SMNVEV (reference sequence). The CDR3 has 13 amino acids. The CDR3 DNA follows: TGTGCCAGCAGCCCAGGGGGGGTGAGAGGCTACACCTTC. Encoded protein: CASSPGGVRGYTF.

In this sample, this clone turned up a few times. The gene calls are TRBV23-1 and TRBJ1-5; 11 bases match TRBD1. TRBV23-1 is known as an ORF, though its function is uncertain. This CDR3 spans 19 amino acids. Trimming cost V 4 bases and J 0 bases; bases outside gene matches: 11. DNA of the CDR3: TGCGCCAGCAGTCCTAGCCCGGACAGGGGGCCCTATAGCAATCAGCCCCAGCATTTT. It specifies CASSPSPDRGPYSNQPQHF.

This chain connects TRBV6-6 to TRBJ1-2; 7 nucleotides align to TRBD1. Per germline, CDR1 MNHNY and CDR2 SVGAGI (reference sequence). Trimming at V came to 6 bases and at J to 3 bases, leaving 10 bases not matched to a gene. The CDR3 is made up of 15 amino acids. The CDR3: CASSRPVTGDYGYTF. CDR3 nucleotide sequence: TGTGCCAGCAGCCGCCCGGTCACAGGGGACTATGGCTACACCTTC.

This rearrangement joins TRBV23-1 to TRBJ1-5; 8 bases are a match to TRBD1. TRBV23-1 is labeled an ORF, and its function is uncertain. Unmatched junction bases numbered 9, after V lost 4 bases and J lost 7 bases. This CDR3 has 15 amino acids. CDR3 sequence: CASSLRGQGEQPQHF. The DNA of the CDR3 is TGCGCCAGCAGTCTGCGAGGACAGGGTGAACAGCCCCAGCATTTT.

The rearrangement joins TRBV6-6 to TRBJ2-7; no clear D. Germline lookup yields CDR1 MNHNY and CDR2 SVGAGI (reference sequence). The CDR3 runs 13 residues. Trimming removed 2 bases at V and 5 bases at J, with 10 bases between. This CDR3 is CASSYHPTDEQYV. As DNA, the CDR3 is TGTGCCAGCAGTTACCATCCGACTGACGAGCAGTACGTC.

The V and J genes are TRBV6-5 and TRBJ2-3, with 11 bases that match TRBD2. V lost 4 bases, J lost 2 bases, and 5 bases stayed unmatched. CDR3 length: 16 amino acids. From germline, CDR1 is MNHEY and CDR2 SVGAGI. CDR3 in DNA: TGTGCCAGCAGTTCGTTAGCGGGGGGGACCACAGATACGCAGTATTTT. As protein: CASSSLAGGTTDTQYF.

This clone was counted a single time. This sequence joins TRBV2 and TRBJ2-7; TRBD1 matches 7 bases. The germline gives CDR1 SNHLY, CDR2 FYNNEI. V lost 6 bases and J lost 3; bases outside the gene matches: 8. The CDR3 is made up of 14 amino acids. This chain's CDR3 is CASSASDRFYEQYF. The DNA of the CDR3 is TGTGCCAGCAGCGCATCGGACAGGTTCTACGAGCAGTACTTC.

This clone was detected once. The rearrangement links TRBV5-1 to TRBJ1-2; the D gene is possibly TRBD1 (5 bases). CDR1 is SGHRS, CDR2 YFSETQ, per germline. The germline V and J ends were trimmed by 0 bases and 4 bases, with 10 bases remaining between them. The CDR3 is made up of 14 amino acids. The CDR3 is CASSLGGGSYGYTF. The CDR3 coding sequence is TGCGCCAGCAGCTTGGGCGGGGGAAGCTATGGCTACACCTTC.

The chain combines TRBV5-5 with TRBJ1-5; 8 nucleotides align to TRBD1. This CDR3 is built from 16 residues. The V segment lost 4 bases and the J segment 6 bases; nucleotides outside the gene matches: 12. Germline CDR1 is SGHKS and CDR2 is YYEKEE (reference sequence). CDR3 amino acids: CASSPRGTGNAQPQHF. The CDR3 DNA follows: TGTGCCAGCAGCCCACGAGGGACAGGTAACGCTCAGCCCCAGCATTTT.

This clone was found once. This chain links TRBV11-2 with TRBJ2-3, with D tentatively TRBD1 (5 bases). CDR1 is SGHAT and CDR2 is FQNNGV in the germline V gene. The ends were cut back, 1 base at V and 5 bases at J, with 16 bases in the middle. This CDR3 comprises 16 residues. In nucleotides, the CDR3 is TGTGCCAGCAGCTTAGCCCGACAGTCCTTGGGAGATACGCAGTATTTT. Translated, it gives CASSLARQSLGDTQYF.

The V and J genes are TRBV11-2 and TRBJ2-1; 11 positions agree with TRBD2. Per the germline V gene, CDR1 is SGHAT and CDR2 is FQNNGV. The junction had 1 base not matched to a gene; V was cut back by 5 bases and J by 4 bases. The CDR3 is made up of 14 amino acids. For the CDR3, the DNA is TGTGCCAGCAGCCCTAGCGGGGGGTACAATGAGCAGTTCTTC. Its protein is CASSPSGGYNEQFF. Complete variable domain (other parts from reference TRBV11-2 and TRBJ2-1): EAGVAQSPRYKIIEKRQSVAFWCNPISGHATLYWYQQILGQGPKLLIQFQNNGVVDDSQLPKDRFSAERLKGVDSTLKIQPAKLEDSAVYLCASSPSGGYNEQFFGPGTRLTVL.

V is TRBV6-6 and J is TRBJ1-1, with 11 bases lining up with TRBD1. Germline assignment: CDR1 MNHNY and CDR2 SVGAGI (reference sequence). V was pared by 0 bases and J by 5 bases, with 5 bases of the junction left unmatched. This CDR3 has 16 residues. The DNA of the CDR3 is TGTGCCAGCAGTTACTCGCCGGGACAGGGGGAGACTGAAGCTTTCTTT. Translated, it gives CASSYSPGQGETEAFF.